This T cell receptor (beta chain) was retrieved from a study of early T cells in non-severe SARS-CoV-2 infection. Study-wide context: Whole-blood bulk RNA, unsorted, was sequenced, and chains were unpaired.

Unique molecular identifier tags were affixed to discrete cDNA molecules. TCRdb fed the 5' RACE reads into MiXCR, producing one record per CDR3 protein. The sample shows 15,000 to 20,000 distinct CDR3 sequences, roughly 5% of them seen only once. Germline V gene lookup returns CDR1 DFQATT and CDR2 SNEGSKA (reference sequence). Trimming took 6 bases from V and 4 from J; bases not matched to a gene: 9. This CDR3 comprises 15 residues. This clonotype was recorded at least ten times. Sequencing input: whole blood. V usage is TRBV20-1 and J usage is TRBJ2-3; TRBD2 matches at 11 bases. The receptor was isolated from an adult who was a healthcare worker with PCR-confirmed SARS-CoV-2 infection or an uninfected control (not recorded which). CDR3 sequence: CSAHTSGGMADTQYF. For the CDR3, the DNA is TGCAGTGCCCATACTAGCGGGGGAATGGCAGATACGCAGTATTTT.